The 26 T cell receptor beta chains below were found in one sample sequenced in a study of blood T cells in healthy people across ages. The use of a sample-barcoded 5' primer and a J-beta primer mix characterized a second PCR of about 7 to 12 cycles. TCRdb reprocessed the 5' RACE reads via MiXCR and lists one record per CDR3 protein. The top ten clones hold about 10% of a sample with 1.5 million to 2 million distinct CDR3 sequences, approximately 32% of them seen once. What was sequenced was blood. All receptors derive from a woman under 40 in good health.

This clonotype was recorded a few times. CDR3 protein: CASSEVYGYTF. The DNA of the CDR3 is TGTGCCAGCAGCGAAGTTTATGGCTACACCTTC. The chain has TRBV6-2 or TRBV6-3 and TRBJ1-2; D call uncertain. The length of the CDR3 is 11 residues. In germline, CDR1 is MNHEY, CDR2 SVGEGT. Deletions cut 6 bases from V and 5 bases from J, with 7 bases between.

CDR3 sequence reads: CASSFGQGAEAFF. The DNA for the CDR3 is TGTGCCAGCAGCTTCGGACAGGGGGCGGAAGCTTTCTTT. The gene calls are TRBV11-2 and TRBJ1-1, with 11 bases identical to TRBD1. V shed 3 bases and J 8 bases; nucleotides not matched to a gene: 2. The CDR3 consists of 13 residues. Germline values: CDR1 SGHAT, CDR2 FQNNGV.

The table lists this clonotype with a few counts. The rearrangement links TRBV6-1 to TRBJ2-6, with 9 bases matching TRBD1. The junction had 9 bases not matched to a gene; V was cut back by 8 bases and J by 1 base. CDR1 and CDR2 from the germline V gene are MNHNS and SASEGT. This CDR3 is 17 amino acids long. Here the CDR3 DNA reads TGTGCCAGCGGCAGATGGGACAGGGCTTCTGGGGCCAACGTCCTGACTTTC. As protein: CASGRWDRASGANVLTF.

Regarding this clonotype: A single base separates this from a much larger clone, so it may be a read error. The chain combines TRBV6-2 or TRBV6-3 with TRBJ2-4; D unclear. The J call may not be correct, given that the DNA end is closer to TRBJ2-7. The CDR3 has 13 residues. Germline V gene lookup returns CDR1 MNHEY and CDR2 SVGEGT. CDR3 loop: CACRTPLFYEQYF. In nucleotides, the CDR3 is TGTGCCTGCAGAACTCCCCTTTTCTACGAGCAGTACTTC.

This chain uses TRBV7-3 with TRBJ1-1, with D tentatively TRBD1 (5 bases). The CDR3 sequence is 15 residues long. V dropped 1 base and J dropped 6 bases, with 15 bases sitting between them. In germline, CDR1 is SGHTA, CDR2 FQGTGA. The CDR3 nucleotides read TGTGCCAGCAGCTTAAGTGGGGGACTCGGCGCTGAAGCTTTCTTT. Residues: CASSLSGGLGAEAFF.

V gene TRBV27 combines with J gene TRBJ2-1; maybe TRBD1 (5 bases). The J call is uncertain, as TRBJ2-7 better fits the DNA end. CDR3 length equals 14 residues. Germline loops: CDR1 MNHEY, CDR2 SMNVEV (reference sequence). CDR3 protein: CASSLRRQGNEQYF. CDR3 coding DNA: TGTGCCAGCAGTTTACGACGGCAGGGCAATGAGCAGTACTTC.

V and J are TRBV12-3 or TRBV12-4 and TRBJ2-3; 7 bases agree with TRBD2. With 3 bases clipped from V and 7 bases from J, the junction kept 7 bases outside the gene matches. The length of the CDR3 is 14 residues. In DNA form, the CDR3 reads TGTGCCAGCAGTTTTGGCGGGAGAGGGAATACGCAGTATTTT. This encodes CASSFGGRGNTQYF.

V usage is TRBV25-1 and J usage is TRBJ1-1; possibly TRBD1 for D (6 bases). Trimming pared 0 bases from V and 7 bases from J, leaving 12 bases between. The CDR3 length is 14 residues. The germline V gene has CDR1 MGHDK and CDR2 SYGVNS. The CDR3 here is CASSEYGGGSEAFF. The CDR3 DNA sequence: TGTGCCAGCAGTGAATATGGGGGCGGGAGTGAAGCTTTCTTT.

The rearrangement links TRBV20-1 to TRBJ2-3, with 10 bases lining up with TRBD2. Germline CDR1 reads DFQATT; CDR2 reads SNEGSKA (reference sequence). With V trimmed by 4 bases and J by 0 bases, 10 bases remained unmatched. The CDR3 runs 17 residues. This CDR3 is CSATSGGALDSTDTQYF. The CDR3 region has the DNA TGCAGTGCTACCAGCGGGGGGGCGCTTGACAGCACAGATACGCAGTATTTT.

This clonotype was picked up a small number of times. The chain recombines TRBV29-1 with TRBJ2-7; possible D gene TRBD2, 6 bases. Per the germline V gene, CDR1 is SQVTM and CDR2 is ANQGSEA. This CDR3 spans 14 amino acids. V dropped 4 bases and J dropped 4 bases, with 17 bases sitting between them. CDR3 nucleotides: TGCAGCGTTGTGGGTGGAGGGGCCGATTACGAGCAGTACTTC. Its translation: CSVVGGGADYEQYF.

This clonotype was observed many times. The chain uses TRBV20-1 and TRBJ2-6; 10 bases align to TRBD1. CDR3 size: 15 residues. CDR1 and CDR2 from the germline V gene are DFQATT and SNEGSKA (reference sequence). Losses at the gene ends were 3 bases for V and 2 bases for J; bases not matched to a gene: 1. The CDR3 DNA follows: TGCAGTGCTAGGGGGACAGGGGCTGGGGCCAACGTCCTGACTTTC. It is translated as CSARGTGAGANVLTF.

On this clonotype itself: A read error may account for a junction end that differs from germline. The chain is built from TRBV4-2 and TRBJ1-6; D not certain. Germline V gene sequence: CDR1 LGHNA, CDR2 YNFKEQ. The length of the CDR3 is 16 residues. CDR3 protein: CASSQEAGSYNSSLHF. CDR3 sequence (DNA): TGTGCCAGCAGCCAAGAAGCGGGCTCCTATAATTCATCCCTCCACTTT.

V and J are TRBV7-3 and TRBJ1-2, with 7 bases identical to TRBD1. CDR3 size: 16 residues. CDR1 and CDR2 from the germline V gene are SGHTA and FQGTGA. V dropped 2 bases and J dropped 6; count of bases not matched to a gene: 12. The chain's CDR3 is CASSLYGGGTDHGYTF. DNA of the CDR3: TGTGCCAGCAGCTTATACGGGGGCGGGACAGATCATGGCTACACCTTC. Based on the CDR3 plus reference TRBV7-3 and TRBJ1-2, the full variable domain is GAGVSQTPSNKVTEKGKYVELRCDPISGHTALYWYRQSLGQGPEFLIYFQGTGAADDSGLPNDRFFAVRPEGSVSTLKIQRTERGDSAVYLCASSLYGGGTDHGYTFGSGTRLTVV.

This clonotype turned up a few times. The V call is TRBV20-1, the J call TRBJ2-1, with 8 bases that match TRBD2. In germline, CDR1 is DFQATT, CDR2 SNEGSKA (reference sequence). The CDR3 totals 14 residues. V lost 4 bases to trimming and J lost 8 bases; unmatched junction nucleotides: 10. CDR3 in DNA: TGCAGTGCTATCGTGGGACTAGGAGCAGATGAGCAGTTCTTC. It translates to CSAIVGLGADEQFF.

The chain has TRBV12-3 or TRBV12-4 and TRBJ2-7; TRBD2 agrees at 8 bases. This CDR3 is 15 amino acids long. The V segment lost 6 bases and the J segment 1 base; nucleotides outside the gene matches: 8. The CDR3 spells CASSLGLVASYEQYF. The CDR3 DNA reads TGTGCCAGCAGCCTGGGACTAGTGGCATCCTACGAGCAGTACTTC.

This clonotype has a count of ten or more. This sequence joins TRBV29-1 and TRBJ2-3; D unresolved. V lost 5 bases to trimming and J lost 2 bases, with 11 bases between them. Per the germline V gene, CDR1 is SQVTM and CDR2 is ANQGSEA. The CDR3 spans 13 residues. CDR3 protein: CSVQHVSTDTQYF. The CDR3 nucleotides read TGCAGCGTTCAGCACGTATCCACAGATACGCAGTATTTT.

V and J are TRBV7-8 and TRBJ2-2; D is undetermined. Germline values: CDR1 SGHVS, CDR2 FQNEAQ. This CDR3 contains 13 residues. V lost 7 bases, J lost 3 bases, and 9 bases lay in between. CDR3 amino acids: CASTIVDTGELFF. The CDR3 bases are TGTGCCAGCACCATAGTGGACACCGGGGAGCTGTTTTTT.

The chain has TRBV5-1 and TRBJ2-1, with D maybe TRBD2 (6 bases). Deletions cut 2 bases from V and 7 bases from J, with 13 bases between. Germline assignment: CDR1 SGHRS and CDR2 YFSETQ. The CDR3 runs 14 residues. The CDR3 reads CASSFPRTTNEQFF. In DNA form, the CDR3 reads TGCGCCAGCAGCTTTCCCAGGACTACGAATGAGCAGTTCTTC. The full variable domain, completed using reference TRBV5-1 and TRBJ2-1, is KAGVTQTPRYLIKTRGQQVTLSCSPISGHRSVSWYQQTPGQGLQFLFEYFSETQRNKGNFPGRFSGRQFSNSRSEMNVSTLELGDSALYLCASSFPRTTNEQFFGPGTRLTVL.

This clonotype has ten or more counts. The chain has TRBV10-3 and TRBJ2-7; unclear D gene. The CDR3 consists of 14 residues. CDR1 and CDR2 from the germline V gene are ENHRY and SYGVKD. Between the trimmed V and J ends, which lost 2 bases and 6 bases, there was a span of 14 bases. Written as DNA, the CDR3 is TGTGCCATCAGTGAGAGTAATGGGAAACGCGAGCAGTACTTC. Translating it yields CAISESNGKREQYF.

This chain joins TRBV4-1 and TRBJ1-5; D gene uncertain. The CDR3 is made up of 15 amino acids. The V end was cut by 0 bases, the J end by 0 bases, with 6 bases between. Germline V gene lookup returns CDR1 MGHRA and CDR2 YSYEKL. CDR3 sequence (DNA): TGCGCCAGCAGCCAAGAGTTGTATAGCAATCAGCCCCAGCATTTT. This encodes CASSQELYSNQPQHF.

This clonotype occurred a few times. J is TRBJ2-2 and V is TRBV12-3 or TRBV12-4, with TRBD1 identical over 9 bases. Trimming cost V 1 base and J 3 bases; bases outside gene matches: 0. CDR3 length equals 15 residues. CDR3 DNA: TGTGCCAGCAGTTTAGGGGACAGGGACACCGGGGAGCTGTTTTTT. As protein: CASSLGDRDTGELFF.

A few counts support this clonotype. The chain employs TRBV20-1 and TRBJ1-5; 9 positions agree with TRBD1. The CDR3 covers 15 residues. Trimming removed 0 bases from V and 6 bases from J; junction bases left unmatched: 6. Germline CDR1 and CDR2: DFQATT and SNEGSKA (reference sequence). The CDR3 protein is CSAREGGQGGQPQHF. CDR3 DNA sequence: TGCAGTGCTAGAGAGGGGGGACAGGGAGGTCAGCCCCAGCATTTT.

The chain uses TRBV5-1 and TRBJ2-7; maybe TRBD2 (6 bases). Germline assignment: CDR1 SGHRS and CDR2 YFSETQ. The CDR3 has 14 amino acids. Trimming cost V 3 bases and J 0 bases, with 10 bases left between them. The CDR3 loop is CASSSGSLSYEQYF. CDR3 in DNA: TGCGCCAGCAGCTCCGGGAGCCTCTCCTACGAGCAGTACTTC.

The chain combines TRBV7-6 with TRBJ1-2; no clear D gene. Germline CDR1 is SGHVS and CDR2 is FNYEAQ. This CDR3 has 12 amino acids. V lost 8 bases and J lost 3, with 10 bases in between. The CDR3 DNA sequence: TGTGCCAGCTGGAGGGTCGACTATGGCTACACCTTC. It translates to CASWRVDYGYTF. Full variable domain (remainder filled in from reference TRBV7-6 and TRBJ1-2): GAGVSQSPRYKVTKRGQDVALRCDPISGHVSLYWYRQALGQGPEFLTYFNYEAQQDKSGLPNDRFSAERPEGSISTLTIQRTEQRDSAMYRCASWRVDYGYTFGSGTRLTVV.

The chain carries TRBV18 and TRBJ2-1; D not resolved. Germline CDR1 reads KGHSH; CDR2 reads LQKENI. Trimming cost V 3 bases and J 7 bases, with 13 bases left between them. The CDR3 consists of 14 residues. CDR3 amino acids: CASSPGSLSNEQFF. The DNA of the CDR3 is TGTGCCAGCTCACCGGGCAGCCTAAGTAATGAGCAGTTCTTC.

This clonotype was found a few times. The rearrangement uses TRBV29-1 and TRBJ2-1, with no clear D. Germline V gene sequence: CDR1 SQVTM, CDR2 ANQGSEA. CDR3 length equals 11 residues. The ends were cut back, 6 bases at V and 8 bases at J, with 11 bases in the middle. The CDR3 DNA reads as TGCAGCGTGCGCGCGGTGGATGAGCAGTTCTTC. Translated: CSVRAVDEQFF.